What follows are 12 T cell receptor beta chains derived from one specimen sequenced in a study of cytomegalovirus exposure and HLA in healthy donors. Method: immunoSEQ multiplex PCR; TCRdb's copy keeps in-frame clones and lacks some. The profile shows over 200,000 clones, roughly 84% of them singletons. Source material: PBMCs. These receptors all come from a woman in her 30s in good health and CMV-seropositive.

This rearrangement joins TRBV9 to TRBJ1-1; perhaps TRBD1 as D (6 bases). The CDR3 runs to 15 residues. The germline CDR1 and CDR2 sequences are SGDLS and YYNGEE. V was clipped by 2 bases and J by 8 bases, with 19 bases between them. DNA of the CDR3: TGTGCCAGCAGCGTCCTCCCCGCAGGACAGTCAGAAGCTTTCTTT. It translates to CASSVLPAGQSEAFF.

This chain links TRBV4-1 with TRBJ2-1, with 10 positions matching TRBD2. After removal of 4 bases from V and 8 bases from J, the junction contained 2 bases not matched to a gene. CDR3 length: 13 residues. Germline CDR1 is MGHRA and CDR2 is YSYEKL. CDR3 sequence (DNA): TGCGCCAGCAGCCCGGGGACTAGCGATGAGCAGTTCTTC. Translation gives CASSPGTSDEQFF.

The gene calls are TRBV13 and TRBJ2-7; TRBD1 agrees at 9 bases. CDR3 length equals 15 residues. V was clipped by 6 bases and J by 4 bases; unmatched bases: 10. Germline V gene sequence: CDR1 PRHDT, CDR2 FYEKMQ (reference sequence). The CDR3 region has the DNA TGTGCCAGCAGTTCAACAGGGGGCGGAATATACGAGCAGTACTTC. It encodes CASSSTGGGIYEQYF.

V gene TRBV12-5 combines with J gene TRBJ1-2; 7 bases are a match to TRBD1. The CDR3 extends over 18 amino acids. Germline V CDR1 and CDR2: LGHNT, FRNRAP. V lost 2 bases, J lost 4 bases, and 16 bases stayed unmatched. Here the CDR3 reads CASGLTEQGSSHLYGYTF. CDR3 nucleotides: TGTGCTAGTGGTTTGACAGAACAGGGGTCGTCACACCTCTATGGCTACACCTTC. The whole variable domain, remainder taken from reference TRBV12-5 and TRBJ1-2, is DARVTQTPRHKVTEMGQEVTMRCQPILGHNTVFWYRQTMMQGLELLAYFRNRAPLDDSGMPKDRFSAEMPDATLATLKIQPSEPRDSAVYFCASGLTEQGSSHLYGYTFGSGTRLTVV.

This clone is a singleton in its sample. The CDR3 loop is CAGTSGANTGELFF. Here the CDR3 DNA reads TGTGCCGGGACTAGCGGGGCTAACACCGGGGAGCTGTTTTTT. The rearrangement uses TRBV30 and TRBJ2-2, with TRBD2 matching over 13 bases. The CDR3 contains 14 residues. Germline CDR1 and CDR2: GTSNPN and SVGIG (reference sequence). J gave up 2 bases and V 8 bases, and 2 bases lay outside the gene matches.

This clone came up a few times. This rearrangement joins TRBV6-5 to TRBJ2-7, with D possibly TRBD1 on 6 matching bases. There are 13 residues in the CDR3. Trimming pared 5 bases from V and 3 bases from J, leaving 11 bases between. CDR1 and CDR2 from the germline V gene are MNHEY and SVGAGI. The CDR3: CASSHRVNYEQYF. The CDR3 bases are TGTGCCAGCAGTCACAGGGTAAACTACGAGCAGTACTTC.

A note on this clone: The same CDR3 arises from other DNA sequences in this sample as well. The chain's CDR3 is CASSFGVGEQFF. The CDR3 DNA reads as TGTGCCAGCAGCTTTGGGGTAGGGGAGCAGTTCTTC. The V gene is TRBV7-9, the J gene TRBJ2-1; no firm D call. The CDR3 has 12 residues. CDR1 is SEHNR and CDR2 is FQNEAQ in the germline V gene (reference sequence). V lost 3 bases and J lost 10, with 10 bases in between.

The CDR3, as DNA: TGTGCCATACAACAGGGGGCCACAGATACGCAGTATTTT. Translating gives CAIQQGATDTQYF. The chain has TRBV10-3 and TRBJ2-3, with 9 bases lining up with TRBD1. CDR1 is ENHRY and CDR2 is SYGVKD in the germline V gene. This CDR3 has 13 residues. The V and J ends lost 9 bases and 2 bases, in that order; junction bases with no gene match: 3.

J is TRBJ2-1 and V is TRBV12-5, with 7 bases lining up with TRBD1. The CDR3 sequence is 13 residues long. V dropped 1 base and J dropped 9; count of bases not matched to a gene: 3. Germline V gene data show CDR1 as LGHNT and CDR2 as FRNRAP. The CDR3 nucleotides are TGTGCTAGTGGTTTGGATACAGGGGTTGAGCAGTTCTTC. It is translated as CASGLDTGVEQFF.

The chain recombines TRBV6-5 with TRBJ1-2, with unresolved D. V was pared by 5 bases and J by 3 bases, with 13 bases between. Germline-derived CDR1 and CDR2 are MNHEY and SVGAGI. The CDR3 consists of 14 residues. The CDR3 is CASSPATPDYGYTF. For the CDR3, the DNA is TGTGCCAGCAGTCCCGCGACACCCGACTATGGCTACACCTTC.

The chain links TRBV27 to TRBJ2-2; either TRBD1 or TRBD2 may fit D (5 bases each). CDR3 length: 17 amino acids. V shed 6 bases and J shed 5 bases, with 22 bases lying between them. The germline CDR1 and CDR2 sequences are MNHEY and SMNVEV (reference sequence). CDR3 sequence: CASRPRFGGMGTGELFF. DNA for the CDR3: TGTGCCAGCAGGCCAAGGTTTGGGGGTATGGGGACCGGGGAGCTGTTTTTT.

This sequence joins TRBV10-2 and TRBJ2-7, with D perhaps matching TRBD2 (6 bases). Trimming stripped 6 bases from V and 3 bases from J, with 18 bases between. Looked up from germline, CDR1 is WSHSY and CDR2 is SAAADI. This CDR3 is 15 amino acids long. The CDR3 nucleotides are TGCGCCAGCAGGGAGGGAATTGCGGGAAGCTACGAGCAGTACTTC. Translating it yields CASREGIAGSYEQYF.